The clone carrying this T cell receptor beta chain was seen only a few times. What it binds is unknown. Germline is not matched at one junction end, which may reflect a read error. These data originate in a study of T cells in Graves' hyperthyroidism and ophthalmopathy. Template material for amplifying TCR beta CDR3 regions consisted of RNA transcripts. Primed by the HTBI set, a first-round RT-PCR was run on the TCR CDR3. TCRdb ran MiXCR on the multiplex PCR reads and lists one entry per CDR3 protein. The table shows about 720,000 distinct CDR3 sequences, with around 20% occurring only once. Uncontrolled infection, other autoimmune disease, pregnancy or lactation disqualified patients from enrolment. General observations from the study: Most expanded thyroid clonotypes above 0.001 also appeared in blood. Using 13 V-J features, a model discriminated ophthalmopathy from stable hyperthyroidism.

The CDR3 extends over 15 amino acids. Germline CDR1 reads SGDLS; CDR2 reads YYNGEE. Source material: blood. The chain employs TRBV9 and TRBJ2-2; the D gene is possibly TRBD2 (5 bases). The receptor was isolated from a woman in her forties or fifties with Graves' hyperthyroidism that later progressed to Graves' ophthalmopathy. This CDR3 reads CASSVGGLNPGELFF. The CDR3 DNA is TGTGCCAGCAGCGTAGGTGGACTGAACCCCGGGGAGCTGTTTTTT. Full variable domain (rest looked up from reference TRBV9 and TRBJ2-2): DSGVTQTPKHLITATGQRVTLRCSPRSGDLSVYWYQQSLDQGLQFLIQYYNGEERAKGNILERFSAQQFPDLHSELNLSSLELGDSALYFCASSVGGLNPGELFFGEGSRLTVL.